The 6 T cell receptor beta chains given below trace back to one sample, sequenced in a study of blood T cell repertoires in COVID-19. Profiling relied on immunoSEQ multiplex PCR, and the TCRdb table lists in-frame clones only, not all of them. The sample has a few hundred thousand clones, around 86% seen once. The sequencing input was peripheral blood. The source of these receptors is a man aged 50-59 years with acute or convalescent COVID-19.

The chain joins TRBV12-3 or TRBV12-4 to TRBJ1-2; D is uncertain. The CDR3 sequence is 13 residues long. V was clipped by 2 bases and J by 8 bases, with 12 bases between them. The CDR3 DNA sequence: TGTGCCAGCAGTTTAAACCGACTAGGCGGCTACACCTTC. It encodes CASSLNRLGGYTF.

This chain connects TRBV19 to TRBJ1-6; possibly TRBD1 for D (6 bases). Per the germline V gene, CDR1 is LNHDA and CDR2 is SQIVND (reference sequence). This CDR3 is built from 16 residues. Trimming pared 7 bases from V and 0 bases from J, leaving 13 bases between. This CDR3 reads CASTDSTSSYNSPLHF. The CDR3 nucleotides are TGTGCCAGTACGGACAGCACTAGCTCCTATAATTCACCCCTCCACTTT. The full variable domain, its missing parts supplied by reference TRBV19 and TRBJ1-6, is DGGITQSPKYLFRKEGQNVTLSCEQNLNHDAMYWYRQDPGQGLRLIYYSQIVNDFQKGDIAEGYSVSREKKESFPLTVTSAQKNPTAFYLCASTDSTSSYNSPLHFGNGTRLTVT.

The genes are TRBV4-1 and TRBJ2-1, with 8 nucleotides matching TRBD2. The germline V gene encodes CDR1 MGHRA and CDR2 YSYEKL. The CDR3 is 16 amino acids. V dropped 0 bases and J dropped 9; count of bases not matched to a gene: 10. CDR3 residues: CASSQDGRGGRGEQFF. The CDR3 DNA reads as TGCGCCAGCAGCCAAGATGGCCGGGGGGGCCGGGGTGAGCAGTTCTTC.

This chain links TRBV7-9 with TRBJ2-2; D is possibly TRBD2 (7 bases). Germline CDR1 and CDR2: SEHNR and FQNEAQ (reference sequence). V shed 4 bases and J shed 5 bases, with 14 bases lying between them. The CDR3 spans 15 residues. The CDR3 sequence: CASSSGGAYTGELFF. The CDR3, as DNA: TGTGCCAGCAGCTCGGGGGGCGCGTATACCGGGGAGCTGTTTTTT.

The chain couples TRBV7-9 to TRBJ2-1, with 9 bases that match TRBD1. Germline CDR1 and CDR2: SEHNR and FQNEAQ (reference sequence). Trimming at V came to 5 bases and at J to 0 bases, leaving 5 bases not matched to a gene. The CDR3 runs 16 residues. CDR3 DNA: TGTGCCAGCAGCCCGAAGACAGGGGGCTCCTACAATGAGCAGTTCTTC. Its protein is CASSPKTGGSYNEQFF. The full variable domain, with the rest looked up from reference TRBV7-9 and TRBJ2-1, is DTGVSQNPRHKITKRGQNVTFRCDPISEHNRLYWYRQTLGQGPEFLTYFQNEAQLEKSRLLSDRFSAERPKGSFSTLEIQRTEQGDSAMYLCASSPKTGGSYNEQFFGPGTRLTVL.

The rearrangement joins TRBV11-2 to TRBJ2-3, with D possibly TRBD2 on 6 matching bases. This CDR3 has 15 amino acids. Germline V gene sequence: CDR1 SGHAT, CDR2 FQNNGV. Between the trimmed V and J ends, which lost 8 bases and 2 bases, there was a span of 17 bases. The CDR3 spells CASGDYGGATDTQYF. The DNA for the CDR3 is TGTGCCAGCGGGGATTACGGGGGTGCCACAGATACGCAGTATTTT. Using reference TRBV11-2 and TRBJ2-3 for the parts outside the CDR3, the full variable domain is EAGVAQSPRYKIIEKRQSVAFWCNPISGHATLYWYQQILGQGPKLLIQFQNNGVVDDSQLPKDRFSAERLKGVDSTLKIQPAKLEDSAVYLCASGDYGGATDTQYFGPGTRLTVL.